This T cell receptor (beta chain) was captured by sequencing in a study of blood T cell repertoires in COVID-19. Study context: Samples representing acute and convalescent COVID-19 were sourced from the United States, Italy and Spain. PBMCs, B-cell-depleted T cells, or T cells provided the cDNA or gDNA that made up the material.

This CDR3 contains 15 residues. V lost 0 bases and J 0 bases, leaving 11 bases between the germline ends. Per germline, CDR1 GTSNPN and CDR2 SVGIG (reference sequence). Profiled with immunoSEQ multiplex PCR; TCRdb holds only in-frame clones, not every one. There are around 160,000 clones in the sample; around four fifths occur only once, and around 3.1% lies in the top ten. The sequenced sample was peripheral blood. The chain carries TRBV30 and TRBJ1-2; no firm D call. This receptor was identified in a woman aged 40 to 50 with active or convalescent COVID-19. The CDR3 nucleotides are TGTGCCTGGAGTGTACGTGGCACCGCTAACTATGGCTACACCTTC. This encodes CAWSVRGTANYGYTF.